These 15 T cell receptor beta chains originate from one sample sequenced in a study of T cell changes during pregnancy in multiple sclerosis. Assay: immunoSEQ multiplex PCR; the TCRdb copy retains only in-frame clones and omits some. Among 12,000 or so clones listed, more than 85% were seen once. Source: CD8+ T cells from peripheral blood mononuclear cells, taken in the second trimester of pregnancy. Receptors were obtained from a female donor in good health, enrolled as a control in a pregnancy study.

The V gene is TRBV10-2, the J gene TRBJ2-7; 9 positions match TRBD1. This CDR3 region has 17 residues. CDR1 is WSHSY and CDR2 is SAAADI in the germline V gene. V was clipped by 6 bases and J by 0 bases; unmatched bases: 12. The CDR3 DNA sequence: TGCGCCAGCAGCCGGGACAGGGTTAAGCTCGGCTCCTACGAGCAGTACTTC. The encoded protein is CASSRDRVKLGSYEQYF.

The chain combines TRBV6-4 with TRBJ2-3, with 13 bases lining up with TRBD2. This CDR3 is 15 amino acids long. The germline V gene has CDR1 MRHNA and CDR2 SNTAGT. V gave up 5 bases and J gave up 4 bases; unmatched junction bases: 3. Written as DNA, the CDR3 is TGTGCCAGCAGTTACACTAGCGGGGGGGCAGATACGCAGTATTTT. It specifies CASSYTSGGADTQYF.

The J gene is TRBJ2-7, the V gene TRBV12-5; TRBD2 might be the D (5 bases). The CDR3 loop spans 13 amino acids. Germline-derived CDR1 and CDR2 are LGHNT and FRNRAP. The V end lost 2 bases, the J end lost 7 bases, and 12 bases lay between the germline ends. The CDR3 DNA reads TGTGCTAGTGGTTTGCCGACGGTAGCGGAGCAGTACTTC. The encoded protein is CASGLPTVAEQYF.

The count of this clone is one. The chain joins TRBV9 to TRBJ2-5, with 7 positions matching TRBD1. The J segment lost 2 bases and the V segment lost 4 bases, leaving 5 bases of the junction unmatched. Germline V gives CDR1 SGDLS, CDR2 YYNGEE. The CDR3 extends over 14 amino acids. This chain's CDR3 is CASSPGTAQETQYF. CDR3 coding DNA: TGTGCCAGCAGCCCAGGGACAGCTCAAGAGACCCAGTACTTC.

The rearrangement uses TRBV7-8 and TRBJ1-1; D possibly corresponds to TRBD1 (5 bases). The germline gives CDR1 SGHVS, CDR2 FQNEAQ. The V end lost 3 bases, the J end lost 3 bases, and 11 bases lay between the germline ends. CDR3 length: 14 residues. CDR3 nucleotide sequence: TGTGCCAGCAGCTTTTTCAAAGGGGACACTGAAGCTTTCTTT. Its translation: CASSFFKGDTEAFF.

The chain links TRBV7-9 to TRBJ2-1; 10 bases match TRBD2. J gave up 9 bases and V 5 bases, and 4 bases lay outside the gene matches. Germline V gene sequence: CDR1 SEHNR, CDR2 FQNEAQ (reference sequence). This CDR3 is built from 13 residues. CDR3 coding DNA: TGTGCCAGCAGCCGTCTAGCGGGGGTTGAGCAGTTCTTC. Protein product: CASSRLAGVEQFF. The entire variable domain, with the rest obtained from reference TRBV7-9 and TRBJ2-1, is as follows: DTGVSQNPRHKITKRGQNVTFRCDPISEHNRLYWYRQTLGQGPEFLTYFQNEAQLEKSRLLSDRFSAERPKGSFSTLEIQRTEQGDSAMYLCASSRLAGVEQFFGPGTRLTVL.

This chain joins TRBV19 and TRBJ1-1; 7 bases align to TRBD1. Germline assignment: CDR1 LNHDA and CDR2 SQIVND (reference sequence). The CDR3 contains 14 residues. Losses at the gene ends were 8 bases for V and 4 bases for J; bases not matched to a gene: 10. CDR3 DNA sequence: TGTGCCAGTTCCCCACAGGGGTGGGGCACTGAAGCTTTCTTT. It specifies CASSPQGWGTEAFF.

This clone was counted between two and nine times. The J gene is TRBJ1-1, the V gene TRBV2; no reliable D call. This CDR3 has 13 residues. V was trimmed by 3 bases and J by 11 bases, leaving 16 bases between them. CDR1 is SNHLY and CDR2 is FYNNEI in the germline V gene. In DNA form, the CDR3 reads TGTGCCAGCAGTGAGGTGGATAAGGTCGGGGCTTTCTTT. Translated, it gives CASSEVDKVGAFF.

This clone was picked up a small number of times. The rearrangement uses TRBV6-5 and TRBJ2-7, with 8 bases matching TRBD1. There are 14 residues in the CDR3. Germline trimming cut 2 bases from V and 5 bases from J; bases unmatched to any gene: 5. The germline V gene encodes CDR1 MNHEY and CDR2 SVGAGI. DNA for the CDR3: TGTGCCAGCAGTTACAACAGGGGGTCTGACGAGCAGTACTTC. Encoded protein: CASSYNRGSDEQYF.

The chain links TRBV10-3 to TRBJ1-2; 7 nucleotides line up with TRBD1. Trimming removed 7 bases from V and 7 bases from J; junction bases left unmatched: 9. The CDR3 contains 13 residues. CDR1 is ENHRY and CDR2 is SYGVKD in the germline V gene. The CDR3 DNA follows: TGTGCCATCACTACCGGACAGGCCCCTGGCTACACCTTC. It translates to CAITTGQAPGYTF.

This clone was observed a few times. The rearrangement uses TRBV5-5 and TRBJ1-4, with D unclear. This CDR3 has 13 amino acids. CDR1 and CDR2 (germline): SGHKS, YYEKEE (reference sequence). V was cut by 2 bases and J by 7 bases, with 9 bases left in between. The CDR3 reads CASSLLASEKLFF. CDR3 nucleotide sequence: TGTGCCAGCAGCTTACTAGCGAGTGAAAAACTGTTTTTT.

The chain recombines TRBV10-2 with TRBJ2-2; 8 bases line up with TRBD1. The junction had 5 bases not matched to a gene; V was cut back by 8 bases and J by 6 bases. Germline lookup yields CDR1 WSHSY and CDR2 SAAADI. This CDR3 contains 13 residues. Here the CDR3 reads CASGTGLAGELFF. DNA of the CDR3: TGCGCCAGCGGGACAGGATTGGCCGGGGAGCTGTTTTTT.

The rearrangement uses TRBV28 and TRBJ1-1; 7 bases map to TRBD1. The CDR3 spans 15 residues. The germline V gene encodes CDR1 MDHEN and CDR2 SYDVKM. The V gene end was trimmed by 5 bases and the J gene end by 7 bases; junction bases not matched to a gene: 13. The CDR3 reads CASSHRTTGLFEAFF. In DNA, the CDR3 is TGTGCCAGCAGTCACCGGACGACAGGGCTCTTTGAAGCTTTCTTT.

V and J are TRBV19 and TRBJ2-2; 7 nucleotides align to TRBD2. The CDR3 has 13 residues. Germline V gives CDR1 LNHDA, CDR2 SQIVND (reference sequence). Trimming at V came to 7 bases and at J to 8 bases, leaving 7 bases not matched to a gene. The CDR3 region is CASTPGGGGELFF. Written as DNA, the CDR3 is TGTGCCAGTACCCCCGGGGGAGGGGGGGAGCTGTTTTTT.

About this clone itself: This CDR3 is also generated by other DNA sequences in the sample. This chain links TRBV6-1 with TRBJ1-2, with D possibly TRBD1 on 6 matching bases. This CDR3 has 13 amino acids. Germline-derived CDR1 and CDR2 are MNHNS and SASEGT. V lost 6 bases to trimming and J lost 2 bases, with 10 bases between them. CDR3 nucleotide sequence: TGTGCCAGCAGCGGACAGATAAACTATGGCTACACCTTC. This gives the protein CASSGQINYGYTF.